This TCR beta chain is drawn from a study of blood T cell repertoires in COVID-19. Study-wide context: In each case, the material was cDNA or gDNA derived from T cells, B-cell-depleted T cells, or PBMCs.

In the authors' methods: Counts of nucleated cells, estimated from reference gene primer amplification, were obtained. Data came from immunoSEQ multiplex PCR; TCRdb stores just in-frame clones and leaves some out. From that table come the V and J calls and clone size; the DNA was used to work out D and trimming. Altogether roughly 130,000 clones are present, approximately 88% being singletons, with the ten largest covering 8% to 11%. Looked up from germline, CDR1 is SGHRS and CDR2 is YFSETQ. Trimming cost V 0 bases and J 6 bases; bases outside gene matches: 9. The CDR3 extends over 16 amino acids. This receptor was taken from a man in his 60s with active or convalescent COVID-19. Sequencing used peripheral blood. This chain joins TRBV5-1 and TRBJ1-1; 9 nucleotides match TRBD1. CDR3 region: CASSLGWNRGPSEAFF. As DNA, the CDR3 is TGCGCCAGCAGCTTGGGCTGGAACAGGGGGCCTTCTGAAGCTTTCTTT.